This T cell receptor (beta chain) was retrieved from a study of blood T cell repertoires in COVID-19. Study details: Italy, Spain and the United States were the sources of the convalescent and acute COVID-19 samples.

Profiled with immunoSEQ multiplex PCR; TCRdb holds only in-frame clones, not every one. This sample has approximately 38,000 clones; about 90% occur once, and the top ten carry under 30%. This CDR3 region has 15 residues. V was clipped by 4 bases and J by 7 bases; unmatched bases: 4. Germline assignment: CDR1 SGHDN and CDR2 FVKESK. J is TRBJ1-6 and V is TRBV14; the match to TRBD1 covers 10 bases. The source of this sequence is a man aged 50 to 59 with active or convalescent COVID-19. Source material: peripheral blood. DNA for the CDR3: TGTGCCAGCAGCCCCGACAGGGGGCCGAATTCACCCCTCCACTTT. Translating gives CASSPDRGPNSPLHF.